These 17 T cell receptor beta chains were all obtained from the same sample, sequenced in a study. Via MiXCR, TCRdb re-called the reads, giving one row per CDR3 protein. Of some 15,000 distinct CDR3 sequences listed, approximately 34% were seen once; the top ten hold around 16%. Sequencing was carried out using blood. These receptors all stem from a human donor.

This clonotype has a handful of counts. V gene TRBV4-2 combines with J gene TRBJ1-4; 7 bases fit TRBD1. Germline CDR1 is LGHNA and CDR2 is YNFKEQ. CDR3 size: 17 residues. The J segment lost 0 bases and the V segment lost 2 bases, leaving 6 bases of the junction unmatched. The CDR3 DNA reads as TGTGCCAGCAGCCAAACGGACAGGCCAGCAACTAATGAAAAACTGTTTTTT. Amino acids: CASSQTDRPATNEKLFF.

This chain connects TRBV12-3 or TRBV12-4 to TRBJ1-2; D call uncertain. This CDR3 contains 14 residues. With 5 bases removed from V and 2 bases from J, the gap between germline ends came to 12 bases. The CDR3 loop is CASSPRSSNYGYTF. In nucleotides, the CDR3 is TGTGCCAGCAGTCCACGGAGTTCGAACTATGGCTACACCTTC.

The rearrangement links TRBV4-3 to TRBJ2-2, with TRBD1 as a possible D gene (5 bases). Trimming shortened V by 1 base and J by 8 bases, and 8 bases separated the two germline ends. Germline-derived CDR1 and CDR2 are LGHNA and YSLEER. The CDR3 is 13 amino acids. This CDR3 is CASSQGWTGELFF. As DNA, the CDR3 is TGCGCCAGCAGCCAAGGGTGGACAGGGGAGCTGTTTTTT.

Comments on this clonotype: Here the CDR3 omits its conserved ending phenylalanine or tryptophan, so a read error is the likely source. This rearrangement joins TRBV20-1 to TRBJ2-3; the D gene is possibly TRBD2 (6 bases). V was clipped by 6 bases and J by 5 bases, with 21 bases between them. CDR1 and CDR2 from the germline V gene are DFQATT and SNEGSKA (reference sequence). The CDR3 runs 15 residues. CDR3 amino acids: CSAASTSGRQDTQYL. The DNA for the CDR3 is TGCAGTGCCGCGTCGACTAGTGGGAGACAAGATACGCAGTATTTG.

Of note for this clonotype: With a much larger clone just one base away, this may be a read error. The V gene is TRBV29-1, the J gene TRBJ1-1, with TRBD1 as a possible D gene (6 bases). Germline values: CDR1 SQVTM, CDR2 ANQGSEA. This CDR3 is 14 amino acids long. Written as DNA, the CDR3 is TGCAGCGTCGGTGGACAGCCAGGGAACACTGAATCTTTCTTT. This gives the protein CSVGGQPGNTESFF.

This clonotype was counted only a few times. The chain joins TRBV29-1 to TRBJ1-1, with TRBD1 as a possible D gene (5 bases). Trimming removed 4 bases at V and 11 bases at J, with 17 bases between. Germline CDR1 SQVTM, CDR2 ANQGSEA. The CDR3 is 12 amino acids. This CDR3 reads CSVVPRGSGAFF. In DNA, the CDR3 is TGCAGCGTTGTTCCTAGGGGATCGGGCGCTTTCTTT.

The rearrangement uses TRBV4-3 and TRBJ1-2; tentatively, D is TRBD1 (5 bases). The CDR3 totals 17 residues. V was pared by 0 bases and J by 8 bases, with 22 bases between. From germline, CDR1 is LGHNA and CDR2 YSLEER. The CDR3 DNA reads TGCGCCAGCAGCCAAGATCAAGGGCAGGGTGGACTTAGGGGCTACACCTTC. Encoded protein: CASSQDQGQGGLRGYTF.

With respect to this clonotype: Just one base apart from a much larger clone, this may be a read error. The chain employs TRBV14 and TRBJ2-1, with D possibly TRBD1 on 5 matching bases. The length of the CDR3 is 13 residues. Germline loops: CDR1 SGHDN, CDR2 FVKESK. V was pared by 3 bases and J by 10 bases, with 13 bases between. The CDR3 DNA is TGTGCCAGCAGCCATGGACATACCTACGAGCAGTTCTTC. Its translation is CASSHGHTYEQFF. The full variable domain, with the rest looked up from reference TRBV14 and TRBJ2-1, is EAGVTQFPSHSVIEKGQTVTLRCDPISGHDNLYWYRRVMGKEIKFLLHFVKESKQDESGMPNNRFLAERTGGTYSTLKVQPAELEDSGVYFCASSHGHTYEQFFGPGTRLTVL.

This clonotype has at least ten counts. V is TRBV6-5 and J is TRBJ2-5; weak D call: TRBD2 (5 bases). Germline V gene sequence: CDR1 MNHEY, CDR2 SVGAGI. CDR3 length: 16 residues. V lost 4 bases and J 7 bases, leaving 22 bases between the germline ends. CDR3 in amino acids: CASSSISGRHGGTQYF. Here the CDR3 DNA reads TGTGCCAGCAGTTCGATAAGCGGCCGCCATGGAGGGACCCAGTACTTC.

The rearrangement uses TRBV7-3 and TRBJ2-7; the D gene is possibly TRBD1 (5 bases). This CDR3 has 12 amino acids. Between the trimmed V and J ends, which lost 11 bases and 3 bases, there was a span of 14 bases. CDR1 is SGHTA and CDR2 is FQGTGA in the germline V gene. The CDR3 nucleotides read TGTGCCTGGGTGGGGCCCTACTACGAGCAGTACTTC. Amino acids: CAWVGPYYEQYF. The full variable domain, with the rest looked up from reference TRBV7-3 and TRBJ2-7, is GAGVSQTPSNKVTEKGKYVELRCDPISGHTALYWYRQSLGQGPEFLIYFQGTGAADDSGLPNDRFFAVRPEGSVSTLKIQRTERGDSAVYLCAWVGPYYEQYFGPGTRLTVT.

This clonotype has only one observation. A much larger clone is a single base away; this may be a read error. This chain uses TRBV11-2 with TRBJ2-1, with a possible D match to TRBD2 (7 bases). In germline, CDR1 is SGHAT, CDR2 FQNNGV. The CDR3 loop spans 15 amino acids. The CDR3 DNA is TGTTCCAGCAGCCCTAGGGGGGGAGGCCGGGATGAGCAGTTCTTC. Translated: CSSSPRGGGRDEQFF.

The chain joins TRBV30 to TRBJ2-7; no firm D call. Germline lookup yields CDR1 GTSNPN and CDR2 SVGIG (reference sequence). Trimming took off 3 bases at V and 0 bases at J, with 12 bases between the two ends. The CDR3 extends over 14 amino acids. The CDR3 sequence is CAWRQRLNSYEQYF. CDR3 sequence (DNA): TGTGCCTGGAGACAGAGATTAAACTCCTACGAGCAGTACTTC.

On this clonotype: With a much larger clone just one base away, this may be a read error. The V call is TRBV14, the J call TRBJ2-1, with 8 bases aligning to TRBD2. In germline, CDR1 is SGHDN, CDR2 FVKESK. CDR3 length equals 13 residues. CDR3 sequence reads: CTSSQDRAGGQFF. CDR3 coding DNA: TGTACCAGCAGCCAAGATCGCGCGGGAGGGCAGTTCTTC. Full variable domain (missing parts from reference TRBV14 and TRBJ2-1): EAGVTQFPSHSVIEKGQTVTLRCDPISGHDNLYWYRRVMGKEIKFLLHFVKESKQDESGMPNNRFLAERTGGTYSTLKVQPAELEDSGVYFCTSSQDRAGGQFFGPGTRLTVL.

A few counts support this clonotype. The chain carries TRBV18 and TRBJ2-1; 7 bases agree with TRBD1. There are 15 residues in the CDR3. Trimming at V came to 3 bases and at J to 0 bases, leaving 2 bases not matched to a gene. Germline CDR1 reads KGHSH; CDR2 reads LQKENI. The chain's CDR3 is CASSPDRSSYNEQFF. For the CDR3, the DNA is TGTGCCAGCTCACCGGACAGGAGCTCCTACAATGAGCAGTTCTTC. The full variable domain, with the rest looked up from reference TRBV18 and TRBJ2-1, is NAGVMQNPRHLVRRRGQEARLRCSPMKGHSHVYWYRQLPEEGLKFMVYLQKENIIDESGMPKERFSAEFPKEGPSILRIQQVVRGDSAAYFCASSPDRSSYNEQFFGPGTRLTVL.

This clonotype qualifies as medium-sized. The genes are TRBV18 and TRBJ1-1, with a weak D call TRBD1 (5 bases). This CDR3 has 12 residues. In germline, CDR1 is KGHSH, CDR2 LQKENI. Trimming shortened V by 8 bases and J by 8 bases, and 15 bases separated the two germline ends. For the CDR3, the DNA is TGTGCCAGCACTACAAGGGACGGAGAAGCTTTCTTT. Protein product: CASTTRDGEAFF.

The chain links TRBV29-1 to TRBJ2-6; 7 nucleotides agree with TRBD2. Germline V gene lookup returns CDR1 SQVTM and CDR2 ANQGSEA. V shed 7 bases and J 1 base; nucleotides not matched to a gene: 7. This CDR3 is built from 15 residues. DNA of the CDR3: TGCAGCGCCGGCGGACTAGAGTCTGGGGCCAACGTCCTGACTTTC. Amino acid sequence: CSAGGLESGANVLTF. Supplemented by reference TRBV29-1 and TRBJ2-6, the full variable domain reads SAVISQKPSRDICQRGTSLTIQCQVDSQVTMMFWYRQQPGQSLTLIATANQGSEATYESGFVIDKFPISRPNLTFSTLTVSNMSPEDSSIYLCSAGGLESGANVLTFGAGSRLTVL.

In DNA form, the CDR3 reads TGCGCCAGCAGCCAAGATACGACAGTTGGAGGAGAGACCATATATTTT. Translating it yields CASSQDTTVGGETIYF. The chain carries TRBV4-3 and TRBJ1-3, with D possibly TRBD1 on 5 matching bases. Germline CDR1 is LGHNA and CDR2 is YSLEER. This CDR3 spans 16 amino acids. Trimming removed 0 bases at V and 10 bases at J, with 19 bases between.